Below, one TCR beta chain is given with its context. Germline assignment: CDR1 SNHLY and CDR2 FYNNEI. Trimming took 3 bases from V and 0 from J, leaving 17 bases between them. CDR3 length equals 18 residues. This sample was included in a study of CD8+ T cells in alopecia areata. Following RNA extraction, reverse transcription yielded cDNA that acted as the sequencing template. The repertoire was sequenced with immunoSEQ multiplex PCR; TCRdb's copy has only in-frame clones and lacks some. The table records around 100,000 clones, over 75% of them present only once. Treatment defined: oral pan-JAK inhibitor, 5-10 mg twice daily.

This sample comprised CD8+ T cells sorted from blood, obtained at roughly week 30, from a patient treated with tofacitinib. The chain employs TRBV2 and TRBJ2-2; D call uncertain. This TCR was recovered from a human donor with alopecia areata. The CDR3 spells CASSDPRRGRSNTGELFF. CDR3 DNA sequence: TGTGCCAGCAGTGACCCCCGTCGCGGAAGATCGAACACCGGGGAGCTGTTTTTT. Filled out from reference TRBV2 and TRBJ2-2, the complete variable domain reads EPEVTQTPSHQVTQMGQEVILRCVPISNHLYFYWYRQILGQKVEFLVSFYNNEISEKSEIFDDQFSVERPDGSNFTLKIRSTKLEDSAMYFCASSDPRRGRSNTGELFFGEGSRLTVL.